This is a list of T cell receptor beta chains from one sample in a study of shared clonotypes between healthy human individuals. Using immunoSEQ multiplex PCR, the repertoire was profiled, and TCRdb retains in-frame clones only, with some absent. The table lists about 2.1 million clones, just under 95% of them singletons. Sequences were obtained from naive CD8+ T cells from PBMCs. These receptors were obtained from a man younger than 35 in good health. Some clones in this sample may be carry-over from other donors' samples. Both conserved end residues are part of each CDR3. Fields, in order: D gene, clone size, J gene, V gene, CDR3 protein, CDR3 DNA. The D gene is left open where the match is weak. Clone size is not always given. Where it is, it says once, few, many or a class for expanded clones.

TRBD2,once,TRBJ2-1,TRBV5-4,CASSFRLAEYNEQFF,TGTGCCAGCAGCTTTCGGCTAGCGGAATACAATGAGCAGTTCTTC
TRBD2,.,TRBJ2-1,TRBV5-1,CASTGGIASGYNEQFF,TGCGCCAGCACCGGAGGGATCGCTAGCGGTTACAATGAGCAGTTCTTC
.,few,TRBJ2-1,TRBV9,CASSPHGNEQFF,TGTGCCAGCAGCCCCCACGGGAATGAGCAGTTCTTC
TRBD1,.,TRBJ1-1,TRBV27,CASSRTGLRNAEAFF,TGTGCCAGCAGTAGGACAGGGTTGAGGAACGCTGAAGCTTTCTTT
.,.,TRBJ1-2,TRBV9,CASSAAPGGYTF,TGTGCCAGCAGCGCAGCCCCTGGTGGCTACACCTTC
.,.,TRBJ2-1,TRBV11-2,CASSLGPGPNEQFF,TGTGCCAGCAGCTTAGGGCCGGGACCCAATGAGCAGTTCTTC
.,.,TRBJ2-5,TRBV9,CASSPLGGLQETQYF,TGTGCCAGCAGCCCGCTGGGTGGCCTTCAAGAGACCCAGTACTTC
.,.,TRBJ2-3,TRBV28,CASSLKKDTQYF,TGTGCCAGCAGTTTAAAAAAGGATACGCAGTATTTT
.,.,TRBJ1-1,TRBV7-9,CASSFGGHRTMNTEAFF,TGTGCCAGCAGCTTCGGTGGCCACAGGACGATGAACACTGAAGCTTTCTTT
.,.,TRBJ1-2,TRBV27,CASRRSKTISNYGYTF,TGTGCCAGCAGACGGAGCAAGACTATTTCTAACTATGGCTACACCTTC
.,.,TRBJ2-7,TRBV28,CASRRGSYEQYF,TGTGCCAGCAGGAGGGGCTCCTACGAGCAGTACTTC
TRBD2,.,TRBJ2-1,TRBV7-8,CASSLLLAEYNEQFF,TGTGCCAGCAGCTTACTACTAGCGGAGTACAATGAGCAGTTCTTC
TRBD2,.,TRBJ2-5,TRBV27,CASSAHDSTGGGFQETQYF,TGTGCCAGCAGTGCCCACGACTCGACCGGGGGGGGGTTCCAAGAGACCCAGTACTTC
TRBD1,.,TRBJ2-7,TRBV7-9,CATGDSDYEQYF,TGTGCCACCGGGGACAGCGACTACGAGCAGTACTTC
.,.,TRBJ2-1,TRBV7-9,CASSFLGGTYNEQFF,TGTGCCAGCAGCTTCCTGGGGGGAACCTACAATGAGCAGTTCTTC
.,.,TRBJ2-2,TRBV5-1,CASSQGPATGELFF,TGCGCCAGCAGCCAGGGTCCCGCCACCGGGGAGCTGTTTTTT
.,once,TRBJ2-6,TRBV27,CASSTMDPSGGANVLTF,TGTGCCAGCAGTACGATGGACCCGAGTGGTGGGGCCAACGTCCTGACTTTC
.,.,TRBJ1-3,TRBV27,CASRDTGSGNTIYF,TGTGCCAGCAGGGATACAGGGTCTGGAAACACCATATATTTT
.,few,TRBJ1-1,TRBV29-1,CSVGEAFF,TGCAGCGTTGGAGAGGCTTTCTTT
.,.,TRBJ1-2,TRBV27,CASRHSTAPGYTF,TGTGCCAGCAGACATAGCACAGCCCCTGGCTACACCTTC
.,once,TRBJ1-4,TRBV28,CASSPPHTTNEKLFF,TGTGCCAGCAGTCCCCCTCATACGACTAATGAAAAACTGTTTTTT
.,.,TRBJ2-7,TRBV6-6,CASSSDVPHEQYF,TGTGCCAGCAGTTCCGACGTACCCCACGAGCAGTACTTC
.,.,TRBJ1-3,TRBV6-5,CASSKTAHSGNTIYF,TGTGCCAGCAGTAAAACGGCCCACTCTGGAAACACCATATATTTT
.,.,TRBJ2-2,TRBV9,CASSVRPEETYTGELFF,TGTGCCAGCAGCGTCCGCCCAGAAGAGACCTACACCGGGGAGCTGTTTTTT
TRBD1,.,TRBJ2-7,TRBV11-2,CASSHPGQGIGEQYF,TGTGCCAGCAGCCACCCGGGACAGGGTATCGGCGAGCAGTACTTC
.,.,TRBJ2-3,TRBV7-3,CASTAGDTQYF,TGTGCCAGCACCGCCGGAGATACGCAGTATTTT
TRBD1,once,TRBJ2-7,TRBV11-2,CASSSPGQGDPYEQYF,TGTGCCAGCAGCTCCCCCGGGCAGGGGGACCCATACGAGCAGTACTTC
TRBD2,.,TRBJ2-1,TRBV19,CASSTLGGDEQFF,TGTGCCAGTAGTACCCTCGGGGGGGATGAGCAGTTCTTC
TRBD2,.,TRBJ2-3,TRBV27,CASSLILAGGADTQYF,TGTGCCAGCAGCCTAATACTAGCGGGAGGCGCAGATACGCAGTATTTT
.,.,TRBJ1-5,TRBV4-2,CASSHYGGGGNQPQHF,TGTGCCAGCAGCCACTATGGGGGGGGTGGGAATCAGCCCCAGCATTTT
TRBD1,.,TRBJ2-6,TRBV5-1,CASSSWDRMAGANVLTF,TGCGCCAGCAGCTCCTGGGACAGGATGGCTGGGGCCAACGTCCTGACTTTC
.,.,TRBJ2-1,TRBV27,CASSLKTGNSYNEQFF,TGTGCCAGCAGTTTAAAGACGGGGAACTCCTACAATGAGCAGTTCTTC
.,.,TRBJ2-7,TRBV4-1,CASSQNPESSYEQYF,TGCGCCAGCAGCCAAAATCCGGAGAGCTCCTACGAGCAGTACTTC
TRBD1,.,TRBJ1-5,TRBV6-1,CASSDGTGVYQPQHF,TGTGCCAGCAGTGATGGGACAGGGGTTTATCAGCCCCAGCATTTT
TRBD1,few,TRBJ2-5,TRBV5-6,CASSLGTGGTQYF,TGTGCCAGCAGCCTCGGGACAGGAGGGACCCAGTACTTC
.,.,TRBJ2-7,TRBV7-8,CASSPSAGSYEQYF,TGTGCCAGCAGCCCGTCGGCGGGGTCCTACGAGCAGTACTTC
TRBD2,.,TRBJ2-1,TRBV6-5,CASSTLAGGHEQFF,TGTGCCAGCAGTACCCTAGCGGGAGGACATGAGCAGTTCTTC
.,.,TRBJ2-1,TRBV2,CASSATGFSPSYNEQFF,TGTGCCAGCAGCGCTACAGGGTTTTCTCCCTCCTACAATGAGCAGTTCTTC
TRBD1,.,TRBJ1-1,TRBV10-3,CAITGTGYDRTEAFF,TGTGCCATCACCGGGACAGGGTACGATAGGACTGAAGCTTTCTTT
TRBD2,.,TRBJ2-3,TRBV9,CASSVWASGTSTDTQYF,TGTGCCAGCAGCGTATGGGCTAGCGGGACTAGCACAGATACGCAGTATTTT
TRBD2,.,TRBJ2-1,TRBV28,CASSLSGLAGGSEQFF,TGTGCCAGCAGTTTATCGGGACTAGCGGGAGGATCTGAGCAGTTCTTC
TRBD1,.,TRBJ2-2,TRBV15,CATSRDRGTNTGELFF,TGTGCCACCAGCAGAGACAGGGGGACGAACACCGGGGAGCTGTTTTTT
.,.,TRBJ1-4,TRBV7-9,CASSLNLGGGEKLFF,TGTGCCAGCAGCCTTAATCTGGGAGGCGGCGAAAAACTGTTTTTT
.,.,TRBJ2-7,TRBV18,CARSPGDHGPPIEQYF,TGTGCCAGGTCACCAGGGGACCATGGGCCTCCCATCGAGCAGTACTTC
TRBD1,.,TRBJ2-2,TRBV7-7,CASSLGAGQGTGELFF,TGTGCCAGCAGCTTAGGCGCGGGACAGGGTACCGGGGAGCTGTTTTTT